Listed below are T cell receptor beta chains from one sample, sequenced in a study of OX40 agonist ivuxolimab in advanced cancers. Clones were read by immunoSEQ multiplex PCR, and TCRdb kept only the in-frame ones, dropping some. Among about 17,000 clones, 80% to 90% were seen once, and the ten largest hold roughly 30%. The input for sequencing was CD4+ or CD8+ T cells sorted from blood, taken in a trial of the OX40 agonist ivuxolimab. All receptors derive from an adult with an advanced solid tumor such as melanoma, head and neck, liver or kidney cancer. The CDR3 runs from the conserved cysteine through the conserved F or W. D genes are given only for firm matches. Size is omitted from some rows. Given values are once, few, many or a class for expanded clones.

clone_size: NA; j_call: TRBJ2-7; v_call: TRBV9; d_call: TRBD1; cdr3_aa: CASSVADRAYEQYF; cdr3_nt: TGTGCCAGCAGCGTCGCGGACAGGGCCTACGAGCAGTACTTC
clone_size: few; j_call: TRBJ1-1; v_call: TRBV4-1; d_call: NA; cdr3_aa: CASSLIPGTRGDTEAFF; cdr3_nt: TGCGCCAGCAGTCTAATCCCAGGGACTCGAGGGGACACTGAAGCTTTCTTT
clone_size: NA; j_call: TRBJ1-2; v_call: TRBV25-1; d_call: TRBD1; cdr3_aa: CASSDPGGGKRSYTF; cdr3_nt: TGTGCCAGCAGTGACCCAGGGGGCGGTAAGAGGAGCTACACCTTC
clone_size: NA; j_call: TRBJ1-3; v_call: TRBV27; d_call: TRBD1; cdr3_aa: CASSSHTLGQGGTSGNTIYF; cdr3_nt: TGTGCCAGCAGTTCACATACTCTCGGACAGGGGGGAACCTCTGGAAACACCATATATTTT
clone_size: NA; j_call: TRBJ2-3; v_call: TRBV18; d_call: NA; cdr3_aa: CASSPGRGEDTQYF; cdr3_nt: TGTGCCAGCTCACCGGGCAGAGGGGAGGATACGCAGTATTTT
clone_size: NA; j_call: TRBJ2-3; v_call: TRBV19; d_call: NA; cdr3_aa: CASSEVGPTDTQYF; cdr3_nt: TGTGCCAGTAGTGAGGTAGGACCAACAGATACGCAGTATTTT
clone_size: NA; j_call: TRBJ2-7; v_call: TRBV7-9; d_call: TRBD1; cdr3_aa: CASSRPGDRSYEQYF; cdr3_nt: TGTGCCAGCAGCCGGCCAGGGGACAGATCCTACGAGCAGTACTTC
clone_size: NA; j_call: TRBJ2-5; v_call: TRBV7-7; d_call: TRBD2; cdr3_aa: CASSLGRAGETQYF; cdr3_nt: TGTGCTAGCAGCTTAGGGAGGGCCGGTGAGACCCAGTACTTC
clone_size: NA; j_call: TRBJ1-2; v_call: TRBV11-3; d_call: NA; cdr3_aa: CASSLGAGTSGYTF; cdr3_nt: TGTGCCAGCAGCTTGGGGGCAGGGACGTCTGGCTACACCTTC
clone_size: NA; j_call: TRBJ2-1; v_call: TRBV9; d_call: TRBD2; cdr3_aa: CASSPPGGEVVNEQFF; cdr3_nt: TGTGCCAGCAGCCCACCGGGGGGGGAGGTTGTGAATGAGCAGTTCTTC
clone_size: NA; j_call: TRBJ2-3; v_call: TRBV9; d_call: TRBD2; cdr3_aa: CASSVSVRLAGGESTDTQYF; cdr3_nt: TGTGCCAGCAGCGTTAGTGTCAGACTAGCGGGAGGAGAGTCGACAGATACGCAGTATTTT
clone_size: NA; j_call: TRBJ2-6; v_call: TRBV27; d_call: TRBD1; cdr3_aa: CASSAQGWSAGANVLTF; cdr3_nt: TGTGCCAGCAGTGCACAGGGGTGGAGCGCTGGGGCCAACGTCCTGACTTTC
clone_size: NA; j_call: TRBJ1-5; v_call: TRBV7-6; d_call: NA; cdr3_aa: CASSLAPRDLLQPQHF; cdr3_nt: TGTGCCAGCAGCTTAGCCCCTCGGGACTTATTACAGCCCCAGCATTTT
clone_size: NA; j_call: TRBJ2-3; v_call: TRBV7-2; d_call: TRBD2; cdr3_aa: CASSASGLPTDTQYF; cdr3_nt: TGTGCCAGCAGCGCTAGCGGGCTCCCCACAGATACGCAGTATTTT
clone_size: NA; j_call: TRBJ2-1; v_call: TRBV19; d_call: TRBD2; cdr3_aa: CASNWGGDEQFF; cdr3_nt: TGTGCCAGTAATTGGGGAGGGGATGAGCAGTTCTTC
clone_size: NA; j_call: TRBJ1-1; v_call: TRBV12-5; d_call: NA; cdr3_aa: CASGFGTPNTEAFF; cdr3_nt: TGTGCTAGTGGTTTCGGGACACCGAACACTGAAGCTTTCTTT
clone_size: NA; j_call: TRBJ1-2; v_call: TRBV23-1; d_call: NA; cdr3_aa: CATSLAPSF; cdr3_nt: TGCGCCACCTCCTTAGCTCCTTCCTTC
clone_size: medium-sized; j_call: TRBJ2-1; v_call: TRBV28; d_call: TRBD2; cdr3_aa: CASKLAGYSYNEQFF; cdr3_nt: TGTGCCAGCAAGCTAGCGGGATACTCCTACAATGAGCAGTTCTTC
clone_size: NA; j_call: TRBJ2-1; v_call: TRBV19; d_call: NA; cdr3_aa: CASSLTGSSYNEQFF; cdr3_nt: TGTGCCAGTAGTTTAACAGGGAGCTCCTACAATGAGCAGTTCTTC
clone_size: NA; j_call: TRBJ2-5; v_call: TRBV7-8; d_call: NA; cdr3_aa: CASSPGKALGLSLETQYF; cdr3_nt: TGTGCCAGCAGCCCCGGTAAGGCCTTGGGACTTAGCTTGGAGACCCAGTACTTC
clone_size: NA; j_call: TRBJ2-3; v_call: TRBV4-2; d_call: TRBD2; cdr3_aa: CASSQDVAGDSTDTQYF; cdr3_nt: TGTGCCAGCAGCCAAGATGTGGCGGGAGATAGCACAGATACGCAGTATTTT
clone_size: medium-sized; j_call: TRBJ2-2; v_call: TRBV27; d_call: TRBD1; cdr3_aa: CASSLYSPGTGNTGELFF; cdr3_nt: TGTGCCAGCAGTTTATACTCCCCGGGGACAGGGAACACCGGGGAGCTGTTTTTT
clone_size: once; j_call: TRBJ2-3; v_call: TRBV9; d_call: TRBD2; cdr3_aa: CASSASGVSTDTQYF; cdr3_nt: TGTGCCAGCAGCGCGAGCGGGGTAAGCACAGATACGCAGTATTTT
clone_size: NA; j_call: TRBJ1-6; v_call: TRBV28; d_call: TRBD1; cdr3_aa: CASSFKGRGLGSPLHF; cdr3_nt: TGTGCCAGCAGTTTTAAGGGCAGGGGGCTGGGTTCACCCCTCCACTTT